Listed here are 12 T cell receptor beta chains from one sample, sequenced in a study of T cells in Graves' hyperthyroidism and ophthalmopathy. Amplification of TCR beta CDR3 regions used RNA as the template. A first-round RT-PCR of the TCR CDR3 used the HTBI primer set. MiXCR, applied by TCRdb to the multiplex PCR reads, yields one record per CDR3 protein. The sample includes 330,000 or so distinct CDR3 sequences, 15% to 20% of them seen just once. Sequenced material: blood. These receptors all stem from a man between 45 and 60 years old with Graves' ophthalmopathy.

The table lists this clonotype with many counts. The chain couples TRBV28 to TRBJ2-1; D possibly uses TRBD1 or TRBD2 (6 bases each). This CDR3 region has 19 residues. V lost 6 bases and J lost 0, with 24 bases in between. Germline V gene data show CDR1 as MDHEN and CDR2 as SYDVKM. CDR3 sequence reads: CASSLGDIGTPFSYNEQFF. CDR3 DNA sequence: TGTGCCAGCAGCCTAGGGGACATCGGGACTCCCTTCTCCTACAATGAGCAGTTCTTC.

This clonotype has at least ten counts. The V call is TRBV20-1, the J call TRBJ2-1; 9 bases align to TRBD2. The CDR3 extends over 14 amino acids. Unmatched junction bases numbered 7, after V lost 6 bases and J lost 4 bases. CDR1 is DFQATT, CDR2 SNEGSKA, per germline (reference sequence). The CDR3 DNA reads as TGCAGTGCACTATACCTAGCGGGATACAATGAGCAGTTCTTC. Amino acid sequence: CSALYLAGYNEQFF.

This chain joins TRBV5-1 and TRBJ2-1, with 10 bases matching TRBD2. This CDR3 comprises 15 residues. V shed 4 bases, J shed 6 bases, and the junction held 7 bases outside the gene matches. Germline loops: CDR1 SGHRS, CDR2 YFSETQ. The CDR3 loop is CASSLTSGKGNEQFF. CDR3 nucleotide sequence: TGCGCCAGCAGCCTCACTAGCGGGAAGGGCAATGAGCAGTTCTTC.

This chain links TRBV5-8 with TRBJ2-1; 11 nucleotides agree with TRBD2. The CDR3 length is 18 residues. The J segment lost 5 bases and the V segment lost 2 bases, leaving 12 bases of the junction unmatched. Germline V gives CDR1 SGHTS, CDR2 YDEGEE. The CDR3 sequence is CASSFPPLAGGGDNEQFF. In DNA, the CDR3 is TGTGCCAGCAGCTTTCCTCCGCTAGCGGGAGGAGGGGACAATGAGCAGTTCTTC.

On this clonotype: This is likely a read error, given that the CDR3 carries no conserved phenylalanine or tryptophan at its end. The CDR3 DNA reads as TGTGCCAGCAGTTCCTTGCGTTTCACAGATACGCAGTATCTT. It yields the protein CASSSLRFTDTQYL. This rearrangement joins TRBV27 to TRBJ2-3; D gene unclear. V dropped 4 bases and J dropped 2 bases, with 10 bases sitting between them. Germline loops: CDR1 MNHEY, CDR2 SMNVEV (reference sequence). The CDR3 spans 14 residues.

This chain connects TRBV7-9 to TRBJ2-1; TRBD2 aligns across 8 bases. Trimming removed 1 base from V and 4 bases from J; junction bases left unmatched: 6. This CDR3 comprises 16 residues. Germline CDR1 reads SEHNR; CDR2 reads FQNEAQ (reference sequence). This chain's CDR3 is CASSLVATSEYNEQFF. CDR3 DNA: TGTGCCAGCAGCTTAGTAGCGACTAGCGAGTACAATGAGCAGTTCTTC.

This chain links TRBV5-1 with TRBJ2-1, with D perhaps assigned TRBD1 or TRBD2 (5 bases each). This CDR3 has 15 amino acids. Germline V gene sequence: CDR1 SGHRS, CDR2 YFSETQ. V dropped 1 base and J dropped 9 bases, with 17 bases sitting between them. The CDR3 sequence: CASSLKRQGAGEQFF. The CDR3 region has the DNA TGCGCCAGCAGCTTGAAGCGGCAGGGCGCTGGTGAGCAGTTCTTC.

The chain has TRBV19 and TRBJ1-6, with TRBD1 identical over 10 bases. CDR3 length: 16 residues. J lost 7 bases, V lost 4 bases, and 7 bases had no gene match. Germline values: CDR1 LNHDA, CDR2 SQIVND (reference sequence). This CDR3 is CASSKVPGQGNSPLHF. CDR3 bases: TGTGCCAGTAGTAAGGTACCGGGACAGGGGAATTCACCCCTCCACTTT.

This clonotype was seen a few times. The J gene is TRBJ2-7, the V gene TRBV20-1, with D perhaps being TRBD1 or TRBD2 (5 bases each). Germline values: CDR1 DFQATT, CDR2 SNEGSKA (reference sequence). This CDR3 region has 12 residues. Trimming pared 6 bases from V and 3 bases from J, leaving 12 bases between. The CDR3 DNA reads as TGCAGTGCCGGGGCATATTACTACGAGCAGTACTTC. As protein: CSAGAYYYEQYF.

CDR3 nucleotides: TGCAGCGGGACCAGGCGAAGCACAGATACGCAGTATTTT. It specifies CSGTRRSTDTQYF. V is TRBV20-1 and J is TRBJ2-3, with D possibly called TRBD1 or TRBD2 (5 bases each). The CDR3 is 13 residues long. Looked up from germline, CDR1 is DFQATT and CDR2 is SNEGSKA (reference sequence).

This clonotype has a handful of counts. V is TRBV5-4 and J is TRBJ2-3; no firm D call. Deletions cut 4 bases from V and 6 bases from J, with 12 bases between. The germline V gene has CDR1 SGHNT and CDR2 YYREEE (reference sequence). The CDR3 has 13 residues. The DNA for the CDR3 is TGTGCCAGCAGCCCAGCCCTGGAGGATACGCAGTATTTT. It is translated as CASSPALEDTQYF.

This clonotype appeared many times. V usage is TRBV5-1 and J usage is TRBJ1-2; possible D gene TRBD1, 5 bases. V was shortened by 0 bases and J by 6 bases, with 6 bases between the two germline ends. Germline CDR1 reads SGHRS; CDR2 reads YFSETQ. CDR3 size: 12 residues. This CDR3 reads CASSLAGDGYTF. The CDR3 DNA sequence: TGCGCCAGCAGCTTGGCGGGGGATGGCTACACCTTC.